One sample yielded the 20 T cell receptor beta chains listed below, sequenced in a study of shared clonotypes between healthy human individuals. Libraries were prepared by immunoSEQ multiplex PCR; TCRdb keeps only in-frame clonotypes and omits some of them. The sample holds over 850,000 clones, roughly 74% seen once. The sample taken for sequencing was memory CD4+ T cells from PBMCs. As for subset: CD45RA-negative fraction. The receptors stem from a man younger than 35 in good health. Some clones in this sample may be carry-over from other donors' samples.

This clone was seen only a few times. The rearrangement uses TRBV9 and TRBJ1-2, with TRBD1 matching over 9 bases. CDR3 length: 14 residues. The germline CDR1 and CDR2 sequences are SGDLS and YYNGEE. The trim removed 4 bases at V and 6 bases at J, leaving 7 bases unmatched. The DNA for the CDR3 is TGTGCCAGCAGCCTCGCGGACAGGGGTAATGGCTACACCTTC. Its translation is CASSLADRGNGYTF.

The chain uses TRBV7-2 and TRBJ2-1; the D gene is possibly TRBD2 (7 bases). Trimming removed 5 bases at V and 4 bases at J, with 21 bases between. The germline gives CDR1 SGHTA, CDR2 FQGNSA. The CDR3 consists of 17 residues. The CDR3 DNA reads TGTGCCAGCAGCCCCCCTAGGGGGGGGTCGGCTTACAATGAGCAGTTCTTC. This encodes CASSPPRGGSAYNEQFF.

J is TRBJ2-5 and V is TRBV18, with 8 bases identical to TRBD2. CDR3 length equals 14 residues. J gave up 5 bases and V 2 bases, and 4 bases lay outside the gene matches. Germline V gives CDR1 KGHSH, CDR2 LQKENI. CDR3 DNA: TGTGCCAGCTCACCAGGACTAGCTGACGAGACCCAGTACTTC. This gives the protein CASSPGLADETQYF. Filled out from reference TRBV18 and TRBJ2-5, the complete variable domain reads NAGVMQNPRHLVRRRGQEARLRCSPMKGHSHVYWYRQLPEEGLKFMVYLQKENIIDESGMPKERFSAEFPKEGPSILRIQQVVRGDSAAYFCASSPGLADETQYFGPGTRLLVL.

There are a few counts of this clone. The identical CDR3 is also encoded by other nucleotide sequences in the sample. V and J are TRBV7-9 and TRBJ1-1; no clear D gene. Germline V gives CDR1 SEHNR, CDR2 FQNEAQ (reference sequence). The CDR3 totals 13 residues. V was cut by 1 base and J by 5 bases, with 8 bases left in between. The CDR3 DNA is TGTGCCAGCAGCTTAGGCGGAAGGACTGAAGCTTTCTTT. Its protein is CASSLGGRTEAFF.

On this clone: At one boundary the junction diverges from the germline segment, which might be a read error. The V call is TRBV20-1, the J call TRBJ2-7; weak D call: TRBD1 (5 bases). Per the germline V gene, CDR1 is DFQATT and CDR2 is SNEGSKA (reference sequence). This CDR3 region has 10 residues. The CDR3 sequence is CSARASRQTF. CDR3 DNA: TGCAGTGCTAGAGCTAGTAGACAGACCTTC.

This clone was detected a few times. The gene calls are TRBV4-2 and TRBJ1-5; 7 bases agree with TRBD1. The CDR3 sequence is 16 residues long. V shed 0 bases and J 2 bases; nucleotides not matched to a gene: 4. Per germline, CDR1 LGHNA and CDR2 YNFKEQ. CDR3 sequence reads: CASSQETGTGNQPQHF. As DNA, the CDR3 is TGTGCCAGCAGCCAAGAGACCGGGACAGGCAATCAGCCCCAGCATTTT.

This clone was recorded once. CDR3: CASSEAGRSRLDTQYF. CDR3 coding DNA: TGCGCCAGCAGCGAGGCGGGGCGAAGTAGGCTCGATACGCAGTATTTT. The chain carries TRBV5-1 and TRBJ2-3; possibly TRBD2 for D (6 bases). Trimming took 4 bases from V and 6 from J, leaving 21 bases between them. This CDR3 has 16 amino acids. CDR1 is SGHRS and CDR2 is YFSETQ in the germline V gene.

As concerns this clone: The same CDR3 arises from other DNA sequences in this sample as well. The DNA for the CDR3 is TGTGCCAGCAGCTTGGGACAGGGAAATGAAAAACTGTTTTTT. Its translation is CASSLGQGNEKLFF. The V call is TRBV7-9, the J call TRBJ1-4, with 9 positions matching TRBD1. Germline loops: CDR1 SEHNR, CDR2 FQNEAQ (reference sequence). J gave up 5 bases and V 3 bases, and 1 base lay outside the gene matches. The CDR3 totals 14 residues.

The gene calls are TRBV29-1 and TRBJ2-3; D is perhaps TRBD1 (6 bases). V lost 1 base, J lost 0 bases, and 11 bases lay in between. CDR1 is SQVTM and CDR2 is ANQGSEA in the germline V gene. The CDR3 extends over 15 amino acids. CDR3 loop: CSVEGDTRSTDTQYF. CDR3 nucleotide sequence: TGCAGCGTTGAAGGGGACACCCGGAGCACAGATACGCAGTATTTT.

This clone was seen only a few times. This chain uses TRBV11-2 with TRBJ1-4; TRBD1 might be the D (5 bases). V was clipped by 5 bases and J by 2 bases, with 12 bases between them. Per the germline V gene, CDR1 is SGHAT and CDR2 is FQNNGV. This CDR3 spans 15 amino acids. DNA of the CDR3: TGTGCCAGCAGCCCAACGGGGCCCACTAATGAAAAACTGTTTTTT. It is translated as CASSPTGPTNEKLFF.

As concerns this clone: The identical CDR3 is also encoded by other nucleotide sequences in the sample. This sequence joins TRBV6-6 and TRBJ2-7; maybe TRBD2 (5 bases). Germline values: CDR1 MNHNY, CDR2 SVGAGI (reference sequence). This CDR3 contains 14 residues. Between the trimmed V and J ends, which lost 0 bases and 0 bases, there was a span of 6 bases. The chain's CDR3 is CASSYSRASYEQYF. In DNA, the CDR3 is TGTGCCAGCAGTTACTCGCGGGCCTCCTACGAGCAGTACTTC.

This clone was recorded a few times. This CDR3 is also generated by other DNA sequences in the sample. The rearrangement links TRBV7-2 to TRBJ2-1; 9 nucleotides align to TRBD2. After removal of 4 bases from V and 2 bases from J, the junction contained 3 bases not matched to a gene. The germline V gene has CDR1 SGHTA and CDR2 FQGNSA. This CDR3 contains 15 residues. The chain's CDR3 is CASSSGLAPYNEQFF. The CDR3, as DNA: TGTGCCAGCAGCTCCGGACTAGCGCCCTACAATGAGCAGTTCTTC.

The chain joins TRBV2 to TRBJ2-3, with TRBD1 matching 8 bases. This CDR3 has 16 residues. With 5 bases clipped from V and 1 base from J, the junction kept 8 bases outside the gene matches. The germline CDR1 and CDR2 sequences are SNHLY and FYNNEI. CDR3 bases: TGTGCCAGCAGTCCGACAGGGGCGAGGGGCACAGATACGCAGTATTTT. Encoded protein: CASSPTGARGTDTQYF.

The rearrangement links TRBV6-5 to TRBJ2-1, with a tentative D call TRBD2 (7 bases). The length of the CDR3 is 14 residues. Trimming took 5 bases from V and 12 from J, leaving 20 bases between them. Germline CDR1 is MNHEY and CDR2 is SVGAGI. Here the CDR3 reads CASSLGGGPTGQFF. DNA of the CDR3: TGTGCCAGCAGTCTGGGGGGGGGCCCCACCGGGCAGTTCTTC.

Concerning this clone itself: A much larger clone lies a single base off, so this may be a read error. Other DNA sequences of this sample code for an identical CDR3. V usage is TRBV5-4 and J usage is TRBJ2-3; D unresolved. Germline loops: CDR1 SGHNT, CDR2 YYREEE (reference sequence). The CDR3 consists of 11 residues. Between the trimmed V and J ends, which lost 4 bases and 2 bases, there was a span of 2 bases. The CDR3: CASSLTDTQYF. The CDR3 DNA reads TGTGCCAGCAGCCTCACAGATACGCAGTATTTT.

V is TRBV9 and J is TRBJ2-1; 7 positions match TRBD1. CDR1 and CDR2 from the germline V gene are SGDLS and YYNGEE. V was pared by 4 bases and J by 9 bases, with 22 bases of the junction left unmatched. The CDR3 sequence is 18 residues long. The DNA for the CDR3 is TGTGCCAGCAGCCTCTCTACGACTACAGGGGTCGGAAGAGTTGAGCAGTTCTTC. It yields the protein CASSLSTTTGVGRVEQFF.

The chain carries TRBV19 and TRBJ1-2, with D possibly TRBD1 on 6 matching bases. Germline values: CDR1 LNHDA, CDR2 SQIVND (reference sequence). The CDR3 is made up of 12 amino acids. V lost 5 bases and J lost 3, with 7 bases in between. The CDR3 nucleotides read TGTGCCAGTAGTCGACAGGACTATGGCTACACCTTC. This sequence encodes CASSRQDYGYTF.

V usage is TRBV5-1 and J usage is TRBJ2-1; D possibly corresponds to TRBD2 (5 bases). Between the trimmed V and J ends, which lost 4 bases and 0 bases, there was a span of 14 bases. From germline, CDR1 is SGHRS and CDR2 YFSETQ. The CDR3 totals 16 residues. The chain's CDR3 is CASSLRSAGSYNEQFF. CDR3 coding DNA: TGCGCCAGCAGCCTGAGGAGTGCGGGCTCCTACAATGAGCAGTTCTTC.

V usage is TRBV15 and J usage is TRBJ1-2, with TRBD1 matching 7 bases. The V and J ends lost 1 base and 2 bases, in that order; junction bases with no gene match: 10. The CDR3 is 17 amino acids. Germline CDR1 LNHNV, CDR2 YYDKDF (reference sequence). This CDR3 reads CATSRGDSPRSNYGYTF. The CDR3 DNA sequence: TGTGCCACCAGCAGAGGGGACAGCCCTAGGTCCAACTATGGCTACACCTTC.

This rearrangement joins TRBV13 to TRBJ2-7; 9 bases agree with TRBD1. V gave up 5 bases and J gave up 2 bases; unmatched junction bases: 7. Germline assignment: CDR1 PRHDT and CDR2 FYEKMQ (reference sequence). This CDR3 comprises 15 residues. The CDR3 loop is CASSPRDRGAYEQYF. The DNA of the CDR3 is TGTGCCAGCAGCCCCCGTGACAGGGGGGCCTACGAGCAGTACTTC.